What follows describes a single T cell receptor (beta chain). Its antigen remains undetermined. No much larger clone exists at a distance of one base, and base qualities are not known. This entry is derived from a study of control samples from healthy donors and cancer patients (dated by TCRdb to about 2020). The library was made by the immunoSEQ multiplex PCR assay. In its TCRdb copy, this immuneACCESS table keeps in-frame sequences only and misses some clones. Where compared with another copy, unresolved V genes explain less than half of these, and the others have no known cause. The sample contains some 200,000 clones, roughly 91% of them found a single time. Of the sample, approximately 1.4% is held by the ten largest clones. CDR3 length: 15 amino acids, cysteine to phenylalanine. Just CDR3 DNA is preserved here, 45 bases in frame from base 1. Sequences MNHEY (CDR1) and SVGAGI (CDR2) are obtained from the germline V gene. Trimming takes 0 bases off V and 4 bases off J; junction bases not matched to a gene: 4.

The sample comprised blood. The source is a woman between 25 and 40 years old in good health. The rearranged chain carries TRBV6-5 and TRBJ1-2; 8 central nucleotides agree with TRBD1. The nucleotide sequence reads as follows: TGTGCCAGCAGTTACTCGACAGGGGTATCCTATGGCTACACCTTC. Translated, this is CASSYSTGVSYGYTF.